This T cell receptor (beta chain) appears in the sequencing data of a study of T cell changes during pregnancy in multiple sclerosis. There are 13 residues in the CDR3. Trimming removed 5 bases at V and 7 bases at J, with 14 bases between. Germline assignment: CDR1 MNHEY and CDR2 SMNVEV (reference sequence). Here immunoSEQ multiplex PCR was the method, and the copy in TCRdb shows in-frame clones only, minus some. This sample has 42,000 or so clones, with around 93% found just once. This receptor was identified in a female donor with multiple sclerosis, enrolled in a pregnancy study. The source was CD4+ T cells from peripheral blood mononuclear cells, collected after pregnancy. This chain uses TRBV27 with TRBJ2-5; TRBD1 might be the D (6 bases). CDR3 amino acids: CASSPTGFGTQYF. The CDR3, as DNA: TGTGCCAGCAGTCCAACAGGGTTTGGGACCCAGTACTTC.